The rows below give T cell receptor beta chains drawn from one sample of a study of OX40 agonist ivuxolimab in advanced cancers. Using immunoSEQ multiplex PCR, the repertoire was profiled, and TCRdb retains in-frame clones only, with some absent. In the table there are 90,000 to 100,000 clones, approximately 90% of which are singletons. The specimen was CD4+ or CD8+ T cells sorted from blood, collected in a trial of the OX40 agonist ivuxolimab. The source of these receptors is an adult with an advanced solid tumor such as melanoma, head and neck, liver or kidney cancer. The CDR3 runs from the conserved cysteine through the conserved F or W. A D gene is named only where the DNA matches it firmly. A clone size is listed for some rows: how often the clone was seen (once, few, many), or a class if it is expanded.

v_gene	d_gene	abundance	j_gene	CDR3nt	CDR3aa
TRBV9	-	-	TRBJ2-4	TGTGCCAGCACGCGGACAGCCCTAGCCAAAAACATTCAGTACTTC	CASTRTALAKNIQYF
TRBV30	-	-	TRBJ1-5	TGTGCCTGGAGTCTCGGTGGCAATCAGCCCCAGCATTTT	CAWSLGGNQPQHF
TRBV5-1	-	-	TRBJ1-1	TGCGCCAGCAGCTTGGCGAGGGAGAACACTGAAGCTTTCTTT	CASSLARENTEAFF
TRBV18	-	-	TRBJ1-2	TGTGCCAGCTCACCCCCGCAGGGGCTAGGTGGCTACACCTTC	CASSPPQGLGGYTF
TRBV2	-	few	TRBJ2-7	TGTGCCAGCAAGTCTGAAGGTTCCTACGAGCAGTACTTC	CASKSEGSYEQYF
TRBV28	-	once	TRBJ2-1	TGTGCCAGCATTCCCCTAGGAAGGGACTTGGGCCACAATGAGCAGTTCTTC	CASIPLGRDLGHNEQFF
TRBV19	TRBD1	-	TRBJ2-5	TGTGCCAGTAGTATAAAGGCCGGACAGGGGTCAGAGACCCAGTACTTC	CASSIKAGQGSETQYF
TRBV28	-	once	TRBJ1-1	TGTGCCAGCAGTTTACCTCAGGGAGGCACTGAAGCTTTCTTT	CASSLPQGGTEAFF
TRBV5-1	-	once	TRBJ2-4	TGCGCCAGCAGCTCGGTAGACCGACGGGCGAACATTCAGTACTTC	CASSSVDRRANIQYF
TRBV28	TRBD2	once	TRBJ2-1	TGTGCCAGCAGTTTGGGGGCGGGAGGGCGGAATGAGCAGTTCTTC	CASSLGAGGRNEQFF
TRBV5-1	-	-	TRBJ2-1	TGCGCCAGCAGCCTGGCCGGGGGAGCGGATGAGCAGTTCTTC	CASSLAGGADEQFF
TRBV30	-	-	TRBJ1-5	TGTGCCTGTACGGGAGGGAAGACACAGCCCCAGCATTTT	CACTGGKTQPQHF
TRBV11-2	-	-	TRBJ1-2	TGTGCCAGCAGCCGGATAGGGCCAGGACAGAGGTCCTATGGCTACACCTTC	CASSRIGPGQRSYGYTF
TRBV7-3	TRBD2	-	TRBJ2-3	TGTGCCAGCAGCCCGGGGACTAGCGGGAGGACTAGCACAGATACGCAGTATTTT	CASSPGTSGRTSTDTQYF
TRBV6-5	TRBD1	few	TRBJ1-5	TGTGCCAGCAGTTACTCGACAGGGTTCCCCCAGCATTTT	CASSYSTGFPQHF
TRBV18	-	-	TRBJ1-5	TGTGCCAGCTCCTCACCCCCGCCGGGACAGCCCCAGCATTTT	CASSSPPPGQPQHF
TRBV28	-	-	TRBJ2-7	TGTGCCAGCGGACGAGGGGCAAGCTCCTACGAGCAGTACTTC	CASGRGASSYEQYF
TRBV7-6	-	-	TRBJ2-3	TGTGCCAGCAGCCTCTCGCAGAATACGCAGTATTTT	CASSLSQNTQYF
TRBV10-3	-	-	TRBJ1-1	TGTGCCATCAGTGATTTAAAACGGGGGAACACTGAAGCTTTCTTT	CAISDLKRGNTEAFF
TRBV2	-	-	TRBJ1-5	TGTGCCAGCAGGGTAACCGGGCCCCGGGGTTTTAGCAATCAGCCCCAGCATTTT	CASRVTGPRGFSNQPQHF
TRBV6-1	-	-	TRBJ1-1	TGTGCCAGCAGTCGGTCGACACGAAACACTGAAGCTTTCTTT	CASSRSTRNTEAFF
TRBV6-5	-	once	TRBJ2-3	TGTGCCAGCAGTTACTCCGGGGGATCCACAGATACGCAGTATTTT	CASSYSGGSTDTQYF
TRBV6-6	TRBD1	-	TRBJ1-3	TGTGCCAGCAGCGACAGGGGTGTCTCTGGAAACACCATATATTTT	CASSDRGVSGNTIYF
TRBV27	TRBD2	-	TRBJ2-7	TGTGCCAGCAGTTCCCTTAAGACTAGCGTTGGGGCGGAGCAGTACTTC	CASSSLKTSVGAEQYF
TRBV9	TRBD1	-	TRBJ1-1	TGTGCCAGCAGCATCTCCACAGGGGCTCTGGGTATTAACACTGAAGCTTTCTTT	CASSISTGALGINTEAFF
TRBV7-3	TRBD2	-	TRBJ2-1	TGTGCCAGCAGCCCACTAGCGGGAGGGCCCAATGAGCAGTTCTTC	CASSPLAGGPNEQFF
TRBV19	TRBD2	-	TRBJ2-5	TGTGCCAGTAGCCCTCGTCCAGCGGGGCAATTGGCCCAGTACTTC	CASSPRPAGQLAQYF
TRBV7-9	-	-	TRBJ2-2	TGTGCCAGCAGCTTACGGGCTTTTCCCGGGGAGCTGTTTTTT	CASSLRAFPGELFF
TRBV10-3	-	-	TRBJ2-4	TGTGCCATCAGTGGGGCGAAAAACATTCAGTACTTC	CAISGAKNIQYF
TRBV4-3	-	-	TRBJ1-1	TGCGCCAGCAGCCAGGTCTCACGTAACACTGAAGCTTTCTTT	CASSQVSRNTEAFF
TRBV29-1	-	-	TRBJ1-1	TGCAGCGTTGAAAGGGGCAGAGGGGACACTGAAGCTTTCTTT	CSVERGRGDTEAFF
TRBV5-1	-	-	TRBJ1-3	TGCGCCAGCAGCCCAACCGACAGAAGCTCTGGAAACACCATATATTTT	CASSPTDRSSGNTIYF
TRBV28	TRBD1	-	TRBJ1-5	TGTGCCAGCAGTCCTACTCACAGGGGCCAGCCCCAGCATTTT	CASSPTHRGQPQHF
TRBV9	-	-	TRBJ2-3	TGTGCCAGCAGCGCCATTCGACCCACAGATACGCAGTATTTT	CASSAIRPTDTQYF
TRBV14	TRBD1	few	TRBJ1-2	TGTGCCAGCAGCCAAGAGTACACAGGGGATGGCTACACCTTC	CASSQEYTGDGYTF
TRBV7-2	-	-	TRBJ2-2	TGTGCCAGCAGATTCAACACCGGGGAGCTGTTTTTT	CASRFNTGELFF
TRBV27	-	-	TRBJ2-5	TGTGCCAGCAGTTTGAACCGGTGGGGAGAGACCCAGTACTTC	CASSLNRWGETQYF
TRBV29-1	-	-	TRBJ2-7	TGCAGCGTTGGCGTTTCTGGGGTATACGAGCAGTACTTC	CSVGVSGVYEQYF
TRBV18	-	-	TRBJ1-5	TGTGCCAGCTCAGAGGGAAGCAACCAGCCCCAGCATTTT	CASSEGSNQPQHF
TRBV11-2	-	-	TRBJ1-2	TGTGCCAGCAGCTTAGCGGCGGGGGTGGGCTATGGCTACACCTTC	CASSLAAGVGYGYTF
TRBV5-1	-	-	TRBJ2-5	TGCGCCAGCAGCAGGGGACCTGTAGGAGGAGAGACCCAGTACTTC	CASSRGPVGGETQYF
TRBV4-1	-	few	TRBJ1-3	TGCGCCAGCAGCCGGGGGGGACTGGTATTGAGAGGAAACACCATATATTTT	CASSRGGLVLRGNTIYF
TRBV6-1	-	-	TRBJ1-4	TGTGCCAGCGCCTTGGGCAGCCTTAATGAAAAACTGTTTTTT	CASALGSLNEKLFF
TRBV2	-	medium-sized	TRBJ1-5	TGTGCCAGCGGTTTACCCCAGCATTTT	CASGLPQHF
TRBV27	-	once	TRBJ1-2	TGTGCCAGCAAGAAAAACACGGGTTTAGACGGCTACACCTTC	CASKKNTGLDGYTF
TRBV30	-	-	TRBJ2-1	TGTGCCTGGAGTGTCGATGGGCCATCTGAGCAGTTCTTC	CAWSVDGPSEQFF
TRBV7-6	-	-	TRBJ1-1	TGTGCCAGCAGCTTAACCCAGGGTGTTATGAACACTGAAGCTTTCTTT	CASSLTQGVMNTEAFF
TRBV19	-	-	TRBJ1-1	TGTGCCAGTAGTATTGTCAGGATGAACACTGAAGCTTTCTTT	CASSIVRMNTEAFF
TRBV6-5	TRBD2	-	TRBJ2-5	TGTGCCAGCGGTGTGACGGGAGGGCGGGAGACCCAGTACTTC	CASGVTGGRETQYF